A single sample gave rise to the 28 T cell receptor beta chains below, sequenced in a study of blood T cell repertoires in COVID-19. Profiled with immunoSEQ multiplex PCR; TCRdb holds only in-frame clones, not every one. The data hold 90,000 to 120,000 clones, with approximately 89% observed a single time. The specimen was peripheral blood. All receptors come from a man in his fifties with active or convalescent COVID-19.

Only one count was recorded for this clone. CDR3 residues: CASSQAASGESYEQYF. As DNA, the CDR3 is TGCGCCAGCAGCCAAGCTGCCAGCGGGGAGAGCTACGAGCAGTACTTC. The chain is built from TRBV4-1 and TRBJ2-7, with 7 positions matching TRBD2. V was clipped by 1 base and J by 3 bases; unmatched bases: 9. The V gene's germline CDR1 is MGHRA and CDR2 YSYEKL. The CDR3 runs to 16 residues.

The J gene is TRBJ1-3, the V gene TRBV6-6, with 8 bases fitting TRBD1. J lost 1 base, V lost 7 bases, and 3 bases had no gene match. The germline V gene encodes CDR1 MNHNY and CDR2 SVGAGI (reference sequence). The CDR3 loop spans 14 amino acids. This CDR3 reads CASKTGVSGNTIYF. Here the CDR3 DNA reads TGTGCCAGCAAGACAGGGGTATCTGGAAACACCATATATTTT.

This clone was counted only a few times. Here the CDR3 DNA reads TGTGCCTGGTTCAGGGGCTATGGCTACACCTTC. Translation gives CAWFRGYGYTF. The chain has TRBV30 and TRBJ1-2, with a possible D match to TRBD1 (6 bases). Germline V lookup: CDR1 GTSNPN, CDR2 SVGIG (reference sequence). The germline V and J ends were trimmed by 5 bases and 4 bases, with 8 bases remaining between them. The CDR3 consists of 11 residues.

The table lists this clone with a count of one. The V call is TRBV9, the J call TRBJ1-6; the match to TRBD1 covers 8 bases. The V gene end was trimmed by 5 bases and the J gene end by 7 bases; junction bases not matched to a gene: 5. Germline lookup yields CDR1 SGDLS and CDR2 YYNGEE. This CDR3 is built from 14 residues. The CDR3 DNA reads as TGTGCCAGCAGGTCGACAGGGGAAAATTCACCCCTCCACTTT. This gives the protein CASRSTGENSPLHF.

This clone has just a few counts. The rearrangement uses TRBV6-5 and TRBJ1-6; the match to TRBD1 covers 7 bases. The trim removed 4 bases at V and 10 bases at J, leaving 7 bases unmatched. Per the germline V gene, CDR1 is MNHEY and CDR2 is SVGAGI. CDR3 length: 14 amino acids. The CDR3 sequence: CASSSGQVDSPLHF. Here the CDR3 DNA reads TGTGCCAGCAGTTCCGGACAGGTTGACTCACCCCTCCACTTT.

This clone was seen only a few times. This sequence joins TRBV10-3 and TRBJ2-3; 7 nucleotides align to TRBD1. The CDR3 runs to 15 residues. J was trimmed by 0 bases and V by 4 bases; bases with no gene match: 4. CDR1 is ENHRY, CDR2 SYGVKD, per germline. CDR3 sequence (DNA): TGTGCCATCAGTGCTCCGACAGGGAGCACAGATACGCAGTATTTT. Amino acids: CAISAPTGSTDTQYF.

Points on this clone: Additional DNA sequences in this sample encode the identical CDR3. The chain joins TRBV4-1 to TRBJ2-7; weak D call: TRBD1 (5 bases). From germline, CDR1 is MGHRA and CDR2 YSYEKL. Trimming took off 3 bases at V and 3 bases at J, with 15 bases between the two ends. The CDR3 spans 15 residues. The chain's CDR3 is CASSQTSDSIYEQYF. The CDR3 bases are TGCGCCAGCAGCCAGACCTCAGACAGCATCTACGAGCAGTACTTC.

V and J are TRBV10-1 and TRBJ2-1; a possible D gene is TRBD1 (6 bases). The V end lost 5 bases, the J end lost 7 bases, and 15 bases lay between the germline ends. CDR3 length: 14 amino acids. Per the germline V gene, CDR1 is WNHNN and CDR2 is SYGVQD (reference sequence). CDR3 protein: CASSLQGSVNEQFF. The CDR3, as DNA: TGCGCCAGCAGTCTACAGGGTAGTGTGAATGAGCAGTTCTTC.

CDR3 sequence (DNA): TGTGCCAGCAGCCTTTCCGGGACAGCAACATCCTACGAGCAGTACTTC. Amino acids: CASSLSGTATSYEQYF. V gene TRBV11-3 combines with J gene TRBJ2-7, with 7 bases fitting TRBD1. Germline CDR1 and CDR2: SGHNT and YENEEA. V lost 5 bases to trimming and J lost 1 base; unmatched junction nucleotides: 11. The CDR3 length is 16 residues.

The rearrangement uses TRBV3-1 (or the pseudogene TRBV3-2) and TRBJ2-5; 7 bases map to TRBD2. The germline V gene encodes CDR1 LGHDT and CDR2 YNNKEL (reference sequence). The CDR3 sequence is 16 residues long. V trimming: 0 bases; J trimming: 5 bases; junction bases outside the gene matches: 9. In DNA form, the CDR3 reads TGTGCCAGCAGCCAAGATCTGGGGAGGGAGGCGGAGACCCAGTACTTC. Amino acids: CASSQDLGREAETQYF.

The gene calls are TRBV27 and TRBJ2-3; no firm D call. The CDR3 loop spans 14 amino acids. In germline, CDR1 is MNHEY, CDR2 SMNVEV (reference sequence). Deletions cut 0 bases from V and 6 bases from J, with 10 bases between. CDR3 DNA: TGTGCCAGCAGTTTATCGAGCCCCGGGGATACGCAGTATTTT. Encoded protein: CASSLSSPGDTQYF.

The V gene is TRBV27, the J gene TRBJ2-1; D gene uncertain. Trimming stripped 6 bases from V and 8 bases from J, with 17 bases between. The CDR3 is 14 residues long. Germline CDR1 and CDR2: MNHEY and SMNVEV (reference sequence). The CDR3 DNA follows: TGTGCCAGCAGCACCCTTTTATCGGAGCATGAGCAGTTCTTC. As protein: CASSTLLSEHEQFF.

This rearrangement joins TRBV7-6 to TRBJ2-1, with 16 bases that match TRBD2. The germline V gene encodes CDR1 SGHVS and CDR2 FNYEAQ. The junction had 3 bases not matched to a gene; V was cut back by 5 bases and J by 8 bases. The CDR3 is 15 residues long. The CDR3, as DNA: TGTGCCAGCAGCGGGACTAGCGGGAGGGCTTATGAGCAGTTCTTC. Translating it yields CASSGTSGRAYEQFF.

This chain uses TRBV10-1 with TRBJ2-1, with 7 bases that match TRBD2. J gave up 2 bases and V 9 bases, and 4 bases lay outside the gene matches. The CDR3 totals 13 residues. Germline CDR1 is WNHNN and CDR2 is SYGVQD (reference sequence). The CDR3 sequence: CASSGYPYNEQFF. In DNA, the CDR3 is TGCGCCAGTAGCGGGTACCCCTACAATGAGCAGTTCTTC.

J is TRBJ2-1 and V is TRBV6-4; 9 bases are shared with TRBD2. This CDR3 has 15 residues. Germline values: CDR1 MRHNA, CDR2 SNTAGT. J lost 5 bases, V lost 3 bases, and 5 bases had no gene match. The CDR3 spells CASSEGREGHNEQFF. Written as DNA, the CDR3 is TGTGCCAGCAGTGAGGGGCGGGAGGGCCACAATGAGCAGTTCTTC.

The chain links TRBV14 to TRBJ1-1, with 9 nucleotides matching TRBD1. In germline, CDR1 is SGHDN, CDR2 FVKESK. Trimming removed 4 bases from V and 5 bases from J; junction bases left unmatched: 8. This CDR3 is 15 amino acids long. CDR3 sequence (DNA): TGTGCCAGCAGCCCTAACAGGGGGCTAAGGACTGAAGCTTTCTTT. It specifies CASSPNRGLRTEAFF.

V and J are TRBV5-1 and TRBJ2-5; TRBD2 aligns across 9 bases. Per the germline V gene, CDR1 is SGHRS and CDR2 is YFSETQ. The CDR3 contains 17 residues. The V segment lost 0 bases and the J segment 1 base; nucleotides outside the gene matches: 7. This CDR3 reads CASSLGASGNLQETQYF. The CDR3 coding sequence is TGCGCCAGCAGCTTGGGGGCTAGCGGGAACCTCCAAGAGACCCAGTACTTC. The variable domain in full, with the rest retrieved from reference TRBV5-1 and TRBJ2-5, is KAGVTQTPRYLIKTRGQQVTLSCSPISGHRSVSWYQQTPGQGLQFLFEYFSETQRNKGNFPGRFSGRQFSNSRSEMNVSTLELGDSALYLCASSLGASGNLQETQYFGPGTRLLVL.

The V gene is TRBV24-1, the J gene TRBJ2-5, with D unclear. CDR3 length: 11 amino acids. From germline, CDR1 is KGHDR and CDR2 SFDVKD. V dropped 9 bases and J dropped 4 bases, with 8 bases sitting between them. The CDR3 DNA sequence: TGTGCCACCGCGGATCGAGAGACCCAGTACTTC. This codes for CATADRETQYF.

V gene TRBV6-5 combines with J gene TRBJ1-2, with 7 bases lining up with TRBD1. Germline-derived CDR1 and CDR2 are MNHEY and SVGAGI. The CDR3 has 12 residues. With 6 bases clipped from V and 2 bases from J, the junction kept 0 bases outside the gene matches. CDR3 sequence: CASRTGNYGYTF. In DNA form, the CDR3 reads TGTGCCAGCAGGACAGGGAACTATGGCTACACCTTC.

The chain employs TRBV6-5 and TRBJ2-7; possible D gene TRBD2, 6 bases. The V gene lost 7 bases and the J gene lost 7 bases, with 20 bases spanning the gap. The germline gives CDR1 MNHEY, CDR2 SVGAGI. This CDR3 region has 14 residues. The CDR3: CASMAPGLHQEQYF. The CDR3 region has the DNA TGTGCCAGCATGGCCCCGGGACTGCATCAAGAGCAGTACTTC.

The chain carries TRBV10-3 and TRBJ1-5; possible D gene TRBD1, 6 bases. Germline CDR1 and CDR2: ENHRY and SYGVKD. Trimming stripped 0 bases from V and 2 bases from J, with 11 bases between. The length of the CDR3 is 16 residues. The CDR3 loop reads CAISESARQGNQPQHF. CDR3 nucleotides: TGTGCCATCAGTGAGTCGGCGAGACAGGGCAATCAGCCCCAGCATTTT.

This clone appeared a single time. V is TRBV7-2 and J is TRBJ1-1; no firm D call. Germline V CDR1 and CDR2: SGHTA, FQGNSA. The germline V and J ends were trimmed by 5 bases and 8 bases, with 15 bases remaining between them. The CDR3 runs to 13 residues. The CDR3 DNA sequence: TGTGCCAGCAGCCCCATAGTGCAGGCGGAAGCTTTCTTT. Translation: CASSPIVQAEAFF.

The V gene is TRBV6-1, the J gene TRBJ2-3; 7 nucleotides agree with TRBD1. CDR3 length: 15 residues. CDR1 MNHNS and CDR2 SASEGT come from the germline V gene. V trimming: 1 base; J trimming: 2 bases; junction bases outside the gene matches: 3. The DNA for the CDR3 is TGTGCCAGCAGTGAAGGACAGGGAGACACAGATACGCAGTATTTT. Translated: CASSEGQGDTDTQYF.

This clone was detected a few times. V gene TRBV2 combines with J gene TRBJ2-2; a weak D match, TRBD2 (6 bases). Germline-derived CDR1 and CDR2 are SNHLY and FYNNEI. V dropped 8 bases and J dropped 4 bases, with 11 bases sitting between them. The CDR3 consists of 13 residues. DNA of the CDR3: TGTGCCAGCGGGGACTTAACCACCGGGGAGCTGTTTTTT. Residues: CASGDLTTGELFF.

The rearrangement joins TRBV4-3 to TRBJ2-7; TRBD2 matches 13 bases. J was trimmed by 12 bases and V by 0 bases; bases with no gene match: 11. The CDR3 totals 16 residues. In germline, CDR1 is LGHNA, CDR2 YSLEER. The CDR3 sequence is CASSQDLASGLAGLYF. In DNA form, the CDR3 reads TGCGCCAGCAGCCAAGATTTGGCCTCGGGACTAGCGGGACTGTACTTC.

The rearrangement joins TRBV11-2 to TRBJ2-3, with D perhaps TRBD1 (5 bases). Germline lookup yields CDR1 SGHAT and CDR2 FQNNGV. V lost 0 bases and J 5 bases, leaving 6 bases between the germline ends. This CDR3 is built from 13 residues. CDR3 DNA: TGTGCCAGCAGCTTAGAAGACAGAGATACGCAGTATTTT. Translating it yields CASSLEDRDTQYF.

The V and J genes are TRBV6-2 or TRBV6-3 and TRBJ2-3; no reliable D call. The CDR3 is 11 residues long. V gave up 2 bases and J gave up 6 bases, with 3 bases separating them. The germline V gene encodes CDR1 MNHEY and CDR2 SVGEGT. Here the CDR3 reads CASSYEDTQYF. In DNA form, the CDR3 reads TGTGCCAGCAGTTACGAGGATACGCAGTATTTT.

J is TRBJ2-2 and V is TRBV19; no reliable D call. Germline lookup yields CDR1 LNHDA and CDR2 SQIVND (reference sequence). This CDR3 comprises 15 residues. V shed 7 bases and J shed 1 base, with 13 bases lying between them. CDR3 nucleotide sequence: TGTGCCAGTAACGTGAACGACTGGAACACCGGGGAGCTGTTTTTT. Protein: CASNVNDWNTGELFF. Drawing the rest from reference TRBV19 and TRBJ2-2, the complete variable domain is DGGITQSPKYLFRKEGQNVTLSCEQNLNHDAMYWYRQDPGQGLRLIYYSQIVNDFQKGDIAEGYSVSREKKESFPLTVTSAQKNPTAFYLCASNVNDWNTGELFFGEGSRLTVL.